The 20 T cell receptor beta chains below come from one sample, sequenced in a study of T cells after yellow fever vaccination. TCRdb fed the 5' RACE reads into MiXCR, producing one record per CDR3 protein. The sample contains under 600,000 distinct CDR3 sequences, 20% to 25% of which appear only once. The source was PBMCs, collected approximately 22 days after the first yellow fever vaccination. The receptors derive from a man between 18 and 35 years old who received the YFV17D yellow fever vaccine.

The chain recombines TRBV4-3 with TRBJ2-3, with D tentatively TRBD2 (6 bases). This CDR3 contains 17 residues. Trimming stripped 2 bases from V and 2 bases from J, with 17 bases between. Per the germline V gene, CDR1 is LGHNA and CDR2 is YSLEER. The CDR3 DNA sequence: TGCGCCAGCAGCCAACCCCCAGCGGGTGCCTCCACAGATACGCAGTATTTT. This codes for CASSQPPAGASTDTQYF.

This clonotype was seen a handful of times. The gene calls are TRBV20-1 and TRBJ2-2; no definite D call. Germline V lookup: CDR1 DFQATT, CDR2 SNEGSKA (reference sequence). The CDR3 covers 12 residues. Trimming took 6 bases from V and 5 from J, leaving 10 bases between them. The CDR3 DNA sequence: TGCAGTGCGAACGGACGGACCGGGGAGCTGTTTTTT. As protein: CSANGRTGELFF.

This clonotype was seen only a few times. In nucleotides, the CDR3 is TGCGCCAGCTGCCGCTTCGGGCGTGGGGAAGAGACCCAGTACTTC. Translated, it gives CASCRFGRGEETQYF. V and J are TRBV5-1 and TRBJ2-5; unclear D gene. Trimming took off 7 bases at V and 3 bases at J, with 19 bases between the two ends. The CDR3 has 15 residues. Per the germline V gene, CDR1 is SGHRS and CDR2 is YFSETQ. Using reference TRBV5-1 and TRBJ2-5 for the parts outside the CDR3, the full variable domain is KAGVTQTPRYLIKTRGQQVTLSCSPISGHRSVSWYQQTPGQGLQFLFEYFSETQRNKGNFPGRFSGRQFSNSRSEMNVSTLELGDSALYLCASCRFGRGEETQYFGPGTRLLVL.

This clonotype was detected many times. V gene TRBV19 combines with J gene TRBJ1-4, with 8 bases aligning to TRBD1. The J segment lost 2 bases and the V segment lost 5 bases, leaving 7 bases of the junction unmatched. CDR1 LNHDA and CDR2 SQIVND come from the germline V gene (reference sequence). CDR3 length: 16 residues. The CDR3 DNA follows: TGTGCCAGTAGTGGGACAGGAGCCGCGACTAATGAAAAACTGTTTTTT. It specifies CASSGTGAATNEKLFF.

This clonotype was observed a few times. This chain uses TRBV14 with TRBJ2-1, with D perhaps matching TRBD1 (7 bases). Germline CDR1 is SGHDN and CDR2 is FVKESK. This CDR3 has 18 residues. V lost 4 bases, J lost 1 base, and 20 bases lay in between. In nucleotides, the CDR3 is TGTGCCAGCAGCCCCCGGGGGAACAGGGGTAGGTCCTACAATGAGCAGTTCTTC. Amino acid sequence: CASSPRGNRGRSYNEQFF.

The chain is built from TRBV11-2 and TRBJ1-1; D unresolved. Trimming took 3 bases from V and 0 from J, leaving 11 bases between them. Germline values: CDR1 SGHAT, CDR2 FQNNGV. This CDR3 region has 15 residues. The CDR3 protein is CASSFLGRLNTEAFF. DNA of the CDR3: TGTGCCAGCAGCTTTTTAGGCAGATTGAACACTGAAGCTTTCTTT.

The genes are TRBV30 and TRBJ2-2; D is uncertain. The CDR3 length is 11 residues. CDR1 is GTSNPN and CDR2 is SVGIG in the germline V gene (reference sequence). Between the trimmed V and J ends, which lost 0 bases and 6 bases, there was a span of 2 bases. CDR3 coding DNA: TGTGCCTGGAGTGTCTCCGGGGAGCTGTTTTTT. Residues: CAWSVSGELFF.

DNA for the CDR3: TGTGCCAGCAGTCAGGGGACCTCTGGAAACACCATATATTTT. Translated: CASSQGTSGNTIYF. The chain uses TRBV12-3 or TRBV12-4 and TRBJ1-3; TRBD1 might be the D (6 bases). Trimming stripped 5 bases from V and 0 bases from J, with 8 bases between. The CDR3 length is 14 residues.

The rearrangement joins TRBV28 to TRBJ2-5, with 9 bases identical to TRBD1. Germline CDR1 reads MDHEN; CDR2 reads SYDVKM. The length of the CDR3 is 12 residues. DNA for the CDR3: TGTGGGACAGGGGATCCTCAAGAGACCCAGTACTTC. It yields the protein CGTGDPQETQYF.

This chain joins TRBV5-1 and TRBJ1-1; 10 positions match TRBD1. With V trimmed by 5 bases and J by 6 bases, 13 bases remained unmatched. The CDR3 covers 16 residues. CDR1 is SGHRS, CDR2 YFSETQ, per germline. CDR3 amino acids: CASRTGGGLPRAEAFF. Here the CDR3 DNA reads TGCGCCAGCAGGACAGGGGGCGGGCTACCTAGGGCTGAAGCTTTCTTT.

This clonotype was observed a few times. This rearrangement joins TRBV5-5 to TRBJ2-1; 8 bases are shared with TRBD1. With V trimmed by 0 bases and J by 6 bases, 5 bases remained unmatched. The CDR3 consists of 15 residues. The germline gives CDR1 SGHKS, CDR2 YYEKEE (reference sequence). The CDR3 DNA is TGTGCCAGCAGCTTGGGGACAGGGTCAAGCAATGAGCAGTTCTTC. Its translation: CASSLGTGSSNEQFF.

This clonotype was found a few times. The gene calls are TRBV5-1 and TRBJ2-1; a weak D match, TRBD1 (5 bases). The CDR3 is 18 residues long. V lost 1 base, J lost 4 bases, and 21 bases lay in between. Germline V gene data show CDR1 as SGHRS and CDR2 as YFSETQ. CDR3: CASSLLPDTDIRYNEQFF. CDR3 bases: TGCGCCAGCAGCTTGCTCCCAGACACGGACATACGGTACAATGAGCAGTTCTTC.

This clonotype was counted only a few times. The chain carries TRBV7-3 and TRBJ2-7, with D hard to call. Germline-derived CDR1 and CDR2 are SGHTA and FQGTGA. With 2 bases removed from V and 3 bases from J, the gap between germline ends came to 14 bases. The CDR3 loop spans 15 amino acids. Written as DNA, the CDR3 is TGTGCCAGCAGCTTAGAAGCAGGCTGGGGCTACGAGCAGTACTTC. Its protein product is CASSLEAGWGYEQYF.

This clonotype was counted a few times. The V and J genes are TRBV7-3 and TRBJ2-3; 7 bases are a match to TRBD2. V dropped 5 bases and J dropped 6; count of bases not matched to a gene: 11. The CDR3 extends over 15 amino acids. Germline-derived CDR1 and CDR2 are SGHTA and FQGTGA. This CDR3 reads CASSPRLAPTDTQYF. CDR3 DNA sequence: TGTGCCAGCAGCCCTAGACTAGCCCCGACGGATACGCAGTATTTT.

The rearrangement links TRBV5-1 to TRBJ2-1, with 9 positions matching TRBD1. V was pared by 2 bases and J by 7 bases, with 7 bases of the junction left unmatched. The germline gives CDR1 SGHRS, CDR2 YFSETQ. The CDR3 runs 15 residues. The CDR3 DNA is TGCGCCAGCAGCTTCGGGACAGGGATGTGGAATGAGCAGTTCTTC. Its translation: CASSFGTGMWNEQFF.

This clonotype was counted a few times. The CDR3 sequence: CAIRTGTAADTQYF. The CDR3 DNA sequence: TGTGCCATCAGAACAGGGACGGCCGCAGATACGCAGTATTTT. The V and J genes are TRBV10-3 and TRBJ2-3; the D gene is possibly TRBD1 (6 bases). In germline, CDR1 is ENHRY, CDR2 SYGVKD. Trimming took off 6 bases at V and 4 bases at J, with 14 bases between the two ends. The CDR3 length is 14 residues.

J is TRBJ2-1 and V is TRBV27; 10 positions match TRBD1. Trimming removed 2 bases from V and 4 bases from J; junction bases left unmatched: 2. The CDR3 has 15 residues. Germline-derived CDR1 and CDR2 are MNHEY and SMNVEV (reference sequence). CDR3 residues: CASSLRGQGYNEQFF. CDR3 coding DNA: TGTGCCAGCAGTTTAAGGGGACAGGGGTACAATGAGCAGTTCTTC.

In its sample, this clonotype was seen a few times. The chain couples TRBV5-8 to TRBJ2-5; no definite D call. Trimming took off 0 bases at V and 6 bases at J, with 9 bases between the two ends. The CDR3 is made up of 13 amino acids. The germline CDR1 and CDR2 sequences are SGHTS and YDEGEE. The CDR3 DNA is TGTGCCAGCAGCTTGGGGAAGAGCCAGACCCAGTACTTC. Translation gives CASSLGKSQTQYF.

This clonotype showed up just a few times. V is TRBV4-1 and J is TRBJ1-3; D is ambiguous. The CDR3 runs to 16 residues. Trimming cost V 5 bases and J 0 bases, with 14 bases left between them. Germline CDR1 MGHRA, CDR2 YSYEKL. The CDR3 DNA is TGCGCCAGCAGCGATTGGGCGGCTAACTCTGGAAACACCATATATTTT. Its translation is CASSDWAANSGNTIYF.

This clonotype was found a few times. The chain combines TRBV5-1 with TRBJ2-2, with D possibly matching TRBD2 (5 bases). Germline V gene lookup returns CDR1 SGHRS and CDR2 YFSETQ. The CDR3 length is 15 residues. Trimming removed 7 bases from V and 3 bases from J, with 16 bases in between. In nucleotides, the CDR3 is TGCGCCAGCGCCTCGGGGTGGCTTGACACCGGGGAGCTGTTTTTT. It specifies CASASGWLDTGELFF.